This T cell receptor beta chain was identified during a study of sequential checkpoint blockade in melanoma (dated by TCRdb to the late 2010s). With regard to the full study: Patients were randomized 1:1 to first-line nivolumab followed by ipilimumab (arm A) or ipilimumab followed by nivolumab (arm B). Maintenance nivolumab came after both trial sequences. General conclusions and limits of the study: The response-prediction model combining TCR metrics and mutation burden needs validation in larger, independent patient cohorts.

The junction shows trimming of 7 bases on V and 0 bases on J, plus 12 bases between the germline ends. The CDR3 measures 15 amino acids from cysteine to phenylalanine. Just CDR3 DNA is preserved here, 45 bases in frame from base 1. Taken from the germline V gene, the CDR1 and CDR2 loops are MNHEY and SVGAGI. A note on this clone: It has no known antigen specificity. Base qualities are missing; no much larger clone stands one base away.

TCRbeta CDR3 regions were immunosequenced from genomic DNA with the immunoSEQ Assay. Before high-throughput sequencing, genomic DNA was amplified using bias-controlled multiplex PCR. From the authors' description of their analysis: To quantify the absolute abundance of each unique TCRbeta CDR3 region, the sequences were collapsed and filtered. Clonality was defined as 1 minus Pielou's evenness and was calculated using productive rearrangements only. A previously published method was used to identify clones with significantly greater frequencies in on-treatment samples than in baseline samples. TCRdb limited this immuneACCESS table to in-frame rearrangements with V and J called. A share of clones is missing; checked studies link under half to unresolved V genes, and the rest is unexplained. V and J calls and clone size are given by that table; D and trimming were obtained from the DNA. Within this sample are about 24,000 clones, with approximately 78% of them counted one time only. The ten largest account for roughly 12% of the sample.

Sample treatment or condition, as interpreted from the label and publication: randomized to nivolumab then ipilimumab (arm A) or the reverse (arm B). Prior DNA-damaging chemotherapy had not been received by any trial patient. A FACS Aria II flow cytometer was used to sort live CD3+CD8+ cells that were negative for CD19 and CD56 from thawed PBMCs. The samples were obtained from melanoma patients enrolled in CheckMate 064, an open-label, randomized phase II trial testing sequential checkpoint blockade. Peripheral blood mononuclear cells were obtained through leukapheresis, purified using Ficoll-Paque, and frozen in human serum containing approximately 11% DMSO. Purity of sorted blood CD3+CD8+ cells was verified at >98% immediately after sorting, followed by DNA extraction.

The sequencing used CD8+ T cells sorted from blood (inferred from file names), collected from a patient given nivolumab and ipilimumab in sequence. The TCR comes from a human donor with melanoma. This chain joins TRBV6-5 to TRBJ2-2; TRBD1 is a weak D gene call, 6 bases matching. The CDR3 in this case is CASNIQGTNTGELFF. The sequence in DNA is TGTGCCAGCAATATACAGGGTACGAACACCGGGGAGCTGTTTTTT.